This passage covers 26 T cell receptor beta chains from one sample sequenced in a study of shared clonotypes between healthy human individuals. This table comes from immunoSEQ multiplex PCR, and its TCRdb copy is limited to in-frame clones, with some not included. The sample comprises a few hundred thousand clones, 97% of which are singletons, and roughly 0.05% rests with the top ten. The sequenced sample was naive CD4+ T cells sorted from blood. The subset was: CD45RA+ positively selected. Receptor source: a woman in her thirties in good health.

The rearrangement uses TRBV28 and TRBJ2-7; 9 nucleotides align to TRBD1. The CDR3 spans 14 residues. CDR1 is MDHEN, CDR2 SYDVKM, per germline. The trim removed 5 bases at V and 3 bases at J, leaving 5 bases unmatched. CDR3 residues: CASSPAGQGYEQYF. CDR3 nucleotides: TGTGCCAGCAGTCCAGCGGGACAGGGCTACGAGCAGTACTTC.

V usage is TRBV5-1 and J usage is TRBJ2-7; 13 bases align to TRBD2. The CDR3 consists of 15 residues. Germline CDR1 SGHRS, CDR2 YFSETQ. V lost 5 bases and J lost 2; bases outside the gene matches: 4. CDR3 bases: TGCGCCAGCAGTCGGGGGACTAGCGGGACCTACGAGCAGTACTTC. Amino acid sequence: CASSRGTSGTYEQYF.

The V and J genes are TRBV4-2 and TRBJ2-7; 7 positions match TRBD2. Trimming removed 2 bases from V and 2 bases from J; junction bases left unmatched: 9. CDR3 length equals 16 residues. Germline V lookup: CDR1 LGHNA, CDR2 YNFKEQ. The CDR3: CASSQPSSAGAYEQYF. The CDR3, as DNA: TGTGCCAGCAGCCAACCCAGCTCGGCGGGGGCCTACGAGCAGTACTTC.

This chain joins TRBV6-1 and TRBJ2-3, with no clear D. The CDR3 runs to 12 residues. Germline-derived CDR1 and CDR2 are MNHNS and SASEGT. With 1 base removed from V and 6 bases from J, the gap between germline ends came to 5 bases. This CDR3 is CASSEGVDTQYF. The CDR3, as DNA: TGTGCCAGCAGTGAAGGGGTGGATACGCAGTATTTT.

This clone has only one observation. The gene calls are TRBV19 and TRBJ1-2, with D tentatively TRBD1 (5 bases). The CDR3 length is 15 residues. V was pared by 3 bases and J by 2 bases, with 13 bases between. Germline V CDR1 and CDR2: LNHDA, SQIVND (reference sequence). CDR3 sequence (DNA): TGTGCCAGTAGTATGGGGCTAGAGGGGAACTATGGCTACACCTTC. Its translation: CASSMGLEGNYGYTF.

V usage is TRBV5-1 and J usage is TRBJ2-3; D could derive from TRBD1 or TRBD2 (5 bases each). V was clipped by 6 bases and J by 4 bases, with 12 bases between them. Germline loops: CDR1 SGHRS, CDR2 YFSETQ. The CDR3 has 13 amino acids. CDR3 nucleotide sequence: TGCGCCAGCAATGAGGGGTTCGCAGATACGCAGTATTTT. This gives the protein CASNEGFADTQYF. Filled out from reference TRBV5-1 and TRBJ2-3, the complete variable domain reads KAGVTQTPRYLIKTRGQQVTLSCSPISGHRSVSWYQQTPGQGLQFLFEYFSETQRNKGNFPGRFSGRQFSNSRSEMNVSTLELGDSALYLCASNEGFADTQYFGPGTRLTVL.

This sequence joins TRBV28 and TRBJ2-1, with 12 bases lining up with TRBD1. The CDR3 loop spans 15 amino acids. Germline lookup yields CDR1 MDHEN and CDR2 SYDVKM. The ends lost 4 bases at V and 8 bases at J; junction bases unmatched: 6. DNA for the CDR3: TGTGCCAGCAGTTCCTCGGGACAGGGGGCCGATGAGCAGTTCTTC. Translated: CASSSSGQGADEQFF.

The chain employs TRBV19 and TRBJ2-5; 12 nucleotides line up with TRBD2. V gave up 8 bases and J gave up 2 bases; unmatched junction bases: 6. Germline V lookup: CDR1 LNHDA, CDR2 SQIVND (reference sequence). This CDR3 has 15 residues. CDR3 nucleotides: TGTGCCAGTCGAGGACTAGCGGGATTTCAAGAGACCCAGTACTTC. It codes for CASRGLAGFQETQYF.

The chain has TRBV18 and TRBJ2-7; the match to TRBD2 covers 10 bases. V shed 4 bases, J shed 2 bases, and the junction held 5 bases outside the gene matches. Germline loops: CDR1 KGHSH, CDR2 LQKENI. CDR3 size: 15 residues. The CDR3 region has the DNA TGTGCCAGCTCACTGCGGACTAGCGGAACCTACGAGCAGTACTTC. Amino acids: CASSLRTSGTYEQYF.

This sequence joins TRBV9 and TRBJ2-2, with TRBD2 matching 12 bases. This CDR3 spans 17 amino acids. Germline loops: CDR1 SGDLS, CDR2 YYNGEE. V was clipped by 4 bases and J by 1 base; unmatched bases: 5. The DNA for the CDR3 is TGTGCCAGCAGCCCTCGACTAGCGGGAGAGAACACCGGGGAGCTGTTTTTT. This codes for CASSPRLAGENTGELFF. Filled out from reference TRBV9 and TRBJ2-2, the complete variable domain reads DSGVTQTPKHLITATGQRVTLRCSPRSGDLSVYWYQQSLDQGLQFLIQYYNGEERAKGNILERFSAQQFPDLHSELNLSSLELGDSALYFCASSPRLAGENTGELFFGEGSRLTVL.

The V and J genes are TRBV5-8 and TRBJ2-7, with a tentative D call TRBD1 (6 bases). Germline V gene data show CDR1 as SGHTS and CDR2 as YDEGEE. This CDR3 spans 16 amino acids. V gave up 6 bases and J gave up 8 bases, with 27 bases separating them. CDR3 loop: CASIRGPGYRVTQQYF. DNA of the CDR3: TGTGCCAGCATCAGAGGTCCGGGATACAGGGTTACCCAGCAGTACTTC.

This clone was seen a single time. V gene TRBV5-4 combines with J gene TRBJ2-7; 9 nucleotides line up with TRBD2. CDR1 and CDR2 (germline): SGHNT, YYREEE (reference sequence). The ends lost 4 bases at V and 3 bases at J; junction bases unmatched: 8. The CDR3 contains 15 residues. The CDR3 DNA reads as TGTGCCAGCAGCCCCTCCGGGACTAGCTTCTACGAGCAGTACTTC. Protein sequence: CASSPSGTSFYEQYF.

V is TRBV4-1 and J is TRBJ2-5; 9 bases agree with TRBD2. Looked up from germline, CDR1 is MGHRA and CDR2 is YSYEKL. V was clipped by 1 base and J by 1 base; unmatched bases: 4. The CDR3 sequence is 16 residues long. Written as DNA, the CDR3 is TGCGCCAGCAGCCAAGGAAGCGGGAGGTTCCAAGAGACCCAGTACTTC. It encodes CASSQGSGRFQETQYF.

The chain employs TRBV6-5 and TRBJ1-4; D unclear. The CDR3 is 12 amino acids. With 4 bases removed from V and 11 bases from J, the gap between germline ends came to 11 bases. The germline V gene has CDR1 MNHEY and CDR2 SVGAGI. The CDR3 coding sequence is TGTGCCAGCAGTTCCGGGATGGGGAAACTGTTTTTT. Translation: CASSSGMGKLFF.

This sequence joins TRBV5-1 and TRBJ2-2, with 9 bases that match TRBD2. After removal of 2 bases from V and 6 bases from J, the junction contained 5 bases not matched to a gene. CDR3 size: 15 residues. Per the germline V gene, CDR1 is SGHRS and CDR2 is YFSETQ. The CDR3, as DNA: TGCGCCAGCAGCTTTAGCGGGAGAGAGGCCGGGGAGCTGTTTTTT. It codes for CASSFSGREAGELFF.

This clone was seen a single time. The chain uses TRBV18 and TRBJ2-5, with 9 bases aligning to TRBD1. V lost 8 bases to trimming and J lost 4 bases; unmatched junction nucleotides: 11. Germline loops: CDR1 KGHSH, CDR2 LQKENI. The CDR3 loop spans 15 amino acids. The CDR3 here is CASQTGQGEGETQYF. The CDR3 nucleotides read TGTGCCAGCCAAACGGGACAGGGAGAGGGAGAGACCCAGTACTTC.

V is TRBV28 and J is TRBJ1-4; TRBD1 matches 7 bases. Germline V gene lookup returns CDR1 MDHEN and CDR2 SYDVKM. V gave up 6 bases and J gave up 3 bases; unmatched junction bases: 7. The CDR3 length is 15 residues. The CDR3 coding sequence is TGTGCCAGCAGCCTAGGGGGCGGATCTAATGAAAAACTGTTTTTT. It encodes CASSLGGGSNEKLFF. The whole variable domain, filled in from reference TRBV28 and TRBJ1-4, reads DVKVTQSSRYLVKRTGEKVFLECVQDMDHENMFWYRQDPGLGLRLIYFSYDVKMKEKGDIPEGYSVSREKKERFSLILESASTNQTSMYLCASSLGGGSNEKLFFGSGTQLSVL.

The genes are TRBV6-5 and TRBJ1-2; D is uncertain. V lost 7 bases to trimming and J lost 3 bases, with 12 bases between them. The CDR3 is made up of 13 amino acids. Germline V gene lookup returns CDR1 MNHEY and CDR2 SVGAGI. The CDR3 DNA sequence: TGTGCCAGCACAGGACGGACTGACTATGGCTACACCTTC. Protein sequence: CASTGRTDYGYTF.

The chain combines TRBV28 with TRBJ2-7, with D perhaps matching TRBD1 (6 bases). Per germline, CDR1 MDHEN and CDR2 SYDVKM. Trimming removed 5 bases from V and 1 base from J, with 12 bases in between. CDR3 length equals 14 residues. CDR3 loop: CASSNIQGSYEQYF. DNA of the CDR3: TGTGCCAGCAGTAACATACAGGGTTCCTACGAGCAGTACTTC.

The chain uses TRBV28 and TRBJ2-5, with D possibly TRBD1 on 6 matching bases. V lost 5 bases, J lost 0 bases, and 10 bases lay in between. Germline V gene sequence: CDR1 MDHEN, CDR2 SYDVKM. The CDR3 extends over 14 amino acids. CDR3 amino acids: CASSEQGYQETQYF. DNA of the CDR3: TGTGCCAGCAGTGAACAGGGTTACCAAGAGACCCAGTACTTC.

This chain links TRBV5-5 with TRBJ1-2; D might be TRBD1 (5 bases). This CDR3 region has 15 residues. The V end lost 4 bases, the J end lost 4 bases, and 17 bases lay between the germline ends. Germline lookup yields CDR1 SGHKS and CDR2 YYEKEE (reference sequence). CDR3 sequence: CASSVRDAATYGYTF. The CDR3 region has the DNA TGTGCCAGCAGCGTCCGGGACGCGGCCACCTATGGCTACACCTTC.

CDR3 region: CAIANVAGGATGELFF. The CDR3 DNA reads TGTGCCATCGCAAACGTAGCGGGAGGAGCCACCGGGGAGCTGTTTTTT. The J gene is TRBJ2-2, the V gene TRBV10-3, with 10 bases identical to TRBD2. CDR1 ENHRY and CDR2 SYGVKD come from the germline V gene. The CDR3 runs to 16 residues. V lost 8 bases to trimming and J lost 4 bases; unmatched junction nucleotides: 10.

The chain is built from TRBV5-1 and TRBJ2-7, with TRBD1 as a possible D gene (5 bases). CDR1 SGHRS and CDR2 YFSETQ come from the germline V gene. This CDR3 is 13 amino acids long. Trimming shortened V by 2 bases and J by 3 bases, and 9 bases separated the two germline ends. CDR3 sequence: CASSLGQVYEQYF. CDR3 nucleotides: TGCGCCAGCAGCTTAGGACAAGTCTACGAGCAGTACTTC. Filled out from reference TRBV5-1 and TRBJ2-7, the complete variable domain reads KAGVTQTPRYLIKTRGQQVTLSCSPISGHRSVSWYQQTPGQGLQFLFEYFSETQRNKGNFPGRFSGRQFSNSRSEMNVSTLELGDSALYLCASSLGQVYEQYFGPGTRLTVT.

To note about this clone: This specimen includes other DNA sequences encoding the same CDR3. The CDR3 sequence: CASSLSGGEQYF. The CDR3 region has the DNA TGTGCCAGCAGCTTGTCGGGTGGAGAGCAGTACTTC. This chain connects TRBV5-6 to TRBJ2-7; no reliable D call. Germline V lookup: CDR1 SGHDT, CDR2 YYEEEE. V lost 1 base and J lost 7, with 9 bases in between. The CDR3 is made up of 12 amino acids.

The sample holds one count of this clone. The chain uses TRBV6-5 and TRBJ1-3; no firm D call. CDR3 size: 15 residues. The germline gives CDR1 MNHEY, CDR2 SVGAGI. V lost 0 bases, J lost 3 bases, and 9 bases lay in between. Here the CDR3 reads CASSYSTVGGNTIYF. DNA for the CDR3: TGTGCCAGCAGTTACTCGACTGTGGGTGGAAACACCATATATTTT.

The J gene is TRBJ2-7, the V gene TRBV5-1, with 9 bases aligning to TRBD2. Germline CDR1 SGHRS, CDR2 YFSETQ. The CDR3 length is 14 residues. V dropped 4 bases and J dropped 6; count of bases not matched to a gene: 8. CDR3 nucleotides: TGCGCCAGCAGCCCAGGAGCGGGAGGTAGCGAGCAGTACTTC. It is translated as CASSPGAGGSEQYF. Drawing the rest from reference TRBV5-1 and TRBJ2-7, the complete variable domain is KAGVTQTPRYLIKTRGQQVTLSCSPISGHRSVSWYQQTPGQGLQFLFEYFSETQRNKGNFPGRFSGRQFSNSRSEMNVSTLELGDSALYLCASSPGAGGSEQYFGPGTRLTVT.